What follows are 28 T cell receptor beta chains derived from one specimen sequenced in a study of cytomegalovirus exposure and HLA in healthy donors. 13 Jbeta primers and 60 Vbeta primers were used for the PCR. This table comes from immunoSEQ multiplex PCR, and its TCRdb copy is limited to in-frame clones, with some not included. Its listing shows about 48,000 clones. The sequenced sample was PBMCs. Source of these receptors: a male donor in good health and CMV-seropositive.

The rearrangement uses TRBV21-1 and TRBJ2-7; the DNA was not compared with TRBD2, the D call given in the table. TRBV21-1 is annotated as a pseudogene. CDR3 length: 14 amino acids. The CDR3 here is CASSKFGVVYEQYF. As DNA, the CDR3 is TGTGCCAGCAGCAAATTCGGGGTGGTGTACGAGCAGTACTTC.

This chain links TRBV5-4 with TRBJ2-5, with D perhaps matching TRBD2 (7 bases). From germline, CDR1 is SGHNT and CDR2 YYREEE (reference sequence). The CDR3 consists of 15 residues. Trimming took off 3 bases at V and 5 bases at J, with 17 bases between the two ends. CDR3 sequence reads: CASSSGPGGLETQYF. The CDR3 nucleotides are TGTGCCAGCAGCTCAGGGCCGGGGGGCCTGGAGACCCAGTACTTC. Full variable domain (rest looked up from reference TRBV5-4 and TRBJ2-5): ETGVTQSPTHLIKTRGQQVTLRCSSQSGHNTVSWYQQALGQGPQFIFQYYREEENGRGNFPPRFSGLQFPNYSSELNVNALELDDSALYLCASSSGPGGLETQYFGPGTRLLVL.

The chain uses TRBV5-1 and TRBJ1-6; 7 bases agree with TRBD1. J was trimmed by 8 bases and V by 5 bases; bases with no gene match: 7. This CDR3 is 14 amino acids long. Germline V CDR1 and CDR2: SGHRS, YFSETQ. In DNA, the CDR3 is TGCGCCAGCAGGGCCCAGGGGGAGCATTCACCCCTCCACTTT. It specifies CASRAQGEHSPLHF.

The chain couples TRBV7-9 to TRBJ2-7; TRBD2 might be the D (6 bases). This CDR3 has 15 amino acids. Trimming removed 6 bases from V and 6 bases from J, with 21 bases in between. The germline V gene encodes CDR1 SEHNR and CDR2 FQNEAQ (reference sequence). The CDR3 protein is CASSVEAGTSPEQYF. The CDR3 bases are TGTGCCAGCAGTGTTGAGGCGGGGACTTCGCCCGAGCAGTACTTC.

This chain's CDR3 is CSVSQGTEQYF. CDR3 coding DNA: TGCAGCGTGTCACAGGGAACCGAGCAGTACTTC. The rearrangement links TRBV29-1 to TRBJ2-7; tentatively, D is TRBD1 (6 bases). This CDR3 is 11 amino acids long. The V gene's germline CDR1 is SQVTM and CDR2 ANQGSEA. Trimming took 6 bases from V and 6 from J, leaving 12 bases between them.

The chain recombines TRBV4-1 with TRBJ2-1; TRBD2 aligns across 10 bases. The trim removed 3 bases at V and 0 bases at J, leaving 14 bases unmatched. CDR1 MGHRA and CDR2 YSYEKL come from the germline V gene. The CDR3 has 20 residues. CDR3 nucleotides: TGCGCCAGCAGCCATCTATTAGCGGGGGGTCTCTATAGCTCCTACAATGAGCAGTTCTTC. This encodes CASSHLLAGGLYSSYNEQFF.

This chain links TRBV7-9 with TRBJ2-5, with a possible D match to TRBD1 (7 bases). This CDR3 is 16 amino acids long. Germline values: CDR1 SEHNR, CDR2 FQNEAQ (reference sequence). Trimming removed 2 bases from V and 4 bases from J, with 17 bases in between. CDR3 nucleotide sequence: TGTGCCAGCAGCTTAAGCCAGGGGGGAAGGGTAGAGACCCAGTACTTC. Its protein product is CASSLSQGGRVETQYF.

The chain employs TRBV4-3 and TRBJ1-3; TRBD1 matches at 7 bases. J lost 1 base, V lost 1 base, and 10 bases had no gene match. This CDR3 comprises 18 residues. Germline CDR1 reads LGHNA; CDR2 reads YSLEER. The CDR3 region has the DNA TGCGCCAGCAGCCAAGGGGGCGACAGGGCATGGTCTGGAAACACCATATATTTT. Translated: CASSQGGDRAWSGNTIYF.

The chain has TRBV5-1 and TRBJ2-7; 9 nucleotides match TRBD1. The junction had 7 bases not matched to a gene; V was cut back by 3 bases and J by 3 bases. CDR3 length equals 15 residues. Germline CDR1 is SGHRS and CDR2 is YFSETQ. The CDR3 reads CASSWGDRDGYEQYF. Here the CDR3 DNA reads TGCGCCAGCAGCTGGGGGGACAGGGACGGCTACGAGCAGTACTTC.

The chain carries TRBV18 and TRBJ2-7; TRBD1 is a possible D gene (6 bases). The CDR3 length is 12 residues. Trimming took off 1 base at V and 5 bases at J, with 6 bases between the two ends. From germline, CDR1 is KGHSH and CDR2 LQKENI. The CDR3 DNA follows: TGTGCCAGCTCACCACGGGACAACGAGCAGTACTTC. This gives the protein CASSPRDNEQYF.

This sequence joins TRBV18 and TRBJ2-3, with 7 bases aligning to TRBD2. This CDR3 has 14 amino acids. Germline loops: CDR1 KGHSH, CDR2 LQKENI. J gave up 4 bases and V 3 bases, and 4 bases lay outside the gene matches. The CDR3 DNA follows: TGTGCCAGCTCACCGGGGGGGTACGCAGATACGCAGTATTTT. Translating gives CASSPGGYADTQYF.

The rearrangement joins TRBV4-2 to TRBJ2-1, with 10 bases matching TRBD2. The CDR3 loop spans 16 amino acids. Germline V lookup: CDR1 LGHNA, CDR2 YNFKEQ. V lost 4 bases to trimming and J lost 10 bases; unmatched junction nucleotides: 13. The CDR3 loop is CASSPPSGGVNTEQFF. In DNA, the CDR3 is TGTGCCAGCAGCCCCCCAAGCGGGGGGGTCAACACCGAGCAGTTCTTC.

The rearrangement links TRBV6-5 to TRBJ2-7; perhaps TRBD1 as D (5 bases). This CDR3 contains 15 residues. V was clipped by 6 bases and J by 6 bases, with 21 bases between them. Germline V gene sequence: CDR1 MNHEY, CDR2 SVGAGI. Here the CDR3 DNA reads TGTGCCAGCAGGGACAAGTTCAGGTCAGCCGGCGAGCAGTACTTC. Amino acids: CASRDKFRSAGEQYF.

J is TRBJ1-6 and V is TRBV4-3; tentatively, D is TRBD1 (6 bases). V was trimmed by 0 bases and J by 6 bases, leaving 12 bases between them. Per the germline V gene, CDR1 is LGHNA and CDR2 is YSLEER. This CDR3 region has 16 residues. The CDR3 DNA reads as TGCGCCAGCAGCCAAGACCCCAGGGGTGGTAATTCACCCCTCCACTTT. Protein: CASSQDPRGGNSPLHF.

The chain recombines TRBV27 with TRBJ1-1; D is undetermined. Trimming stripped 1 base from V and 0 bases from J, with 9 bases between. This CDR3 region has 15 residues. Germline CDR1 and CDR2: MNHEY and SMNVEV (reference sequence). DNA for the CDR3: TGTGCCAGCAGTTTATGGGCGGGAATGAACACTGAAGCTTTCTTT. Residues: CASSLWAGMNTEAFF.

This rearrangement joins TRBV6-1 to TRBJ2-7; 7 positions agree with TRBD1. The CDR3 covers 15 residues. From germline, CDR1 is MNHNS and CDR2 SASEGT. The V gene end was trimmed by 6 bases and the J gene end by 4 bases; junction bases not matched to a gene: 12. The CDR3 loop is CASSNGQASLYEQYF. Written as DNA, the CDR3 is TGTGCCAGCAGCAATGGACAGGCTAGCCTTTACGAGCAGTACTTC.

This rearrangement joins TRBV5-1 to TRBJ2-7; 7 bases align to TRBD1. The CDR3 runs 18 residues. The germline V gene encodes CDR1 SGHRS and CDR2 YFSETQ. With 5 bases clipped from V and 1 base from J, the junction kept 18 bases outside the gene matches. The CDR3 loop reads CASSRTGGAEIWSYEQYF. Here the CDR3 DNA reads TGCGCCAGCAGTCGGACAGGAGGAGCGGAGATTTGGTCCTACGAGCAGTACTTC.

The CDR3 region is CASSSFRLAGGPGTGELFF. The CDR3, as DNA: TGTGCCAGCAGCTCTTTCCGACTAGCGGGGGGCCCGGGCACCGGGGAGCTGTTTTTT. The chain uses TRBV7-3 and TRBJ2-2, with 13 bases lining up with TRBD2. After removal of 4 bases from V and 4 bases from J, the junction contained 12 bases not matched to a gene. There are 19 residues in the CDR3. The germline gives CDR1 SGHTA, CDR2 FQGTGA.

The chain links TRBV30 to TRBJ1-1; D possibly corresponds to TRBD1 (6 bases). From germline, CDR1 is GTSNPN and CDR2 SVGIG (reference sequence). The CDR3 has 12 amino acids. Trimming stripped 8 bases from V and 2 bases from J, with 12 bases between. The CDR3 bases are TGTGCCCGAACAGGGTTTAACACTGAAGCTTTCTTT. Translated: CARTGFNTEAFF.

The chain's CDR3 is CASRPDRGYTGELFF. CDR3 nucleotides: TGTGCCAGCAGACCGGACAGGGGCTACACCGGGGAGCTGTTTTTT. The V gene is TRBV2, the J gene TRBJ2-2; 9 bases are shared with TRBD1. The V gene end was trimmed by 6 bases and the J gene end by 3 bases; junction bases not matched to a gene: 5. The germline V gene has CDR1 SNHLY and CDR2 FYNNEI. The CDR3 sequence is 15 residues long. Based on the CDR3 plus reference TRBV2 and TRBJ2-2, the full variable domain is EPEVTQTPSHQVTQMGQEVILRCVPISNHLYFYWYRQILGQKVEFLVSFYNNEISEKSEIFDDQFSVERPDGSNFTLKIRSTKLEDSAMYFCASRPDRGYTGELFFGEGSRLTVL.

The chain has TRBV6-5 and TRBJ2-3; the match to TRBD2 covers 10 bases. Trimming took 3 bases from V and 2 from J; bases not matched to a gene: 5. The CDR3 is 16 amino acids. The germline CDR1 and CDR2 sequences are MNHEY and SVGAGI. For the CDR3, the DNA is TGTGCCAGCAGTTATTGGACTAGCGGTTCCACAGATACGCAGTATTTT. Its translation is CASSYWTSGSTDTQYF.

CDR3 in amino acids: CASSEGAYQPQHF. For the CDR3, the DNA is TGTGCCTCCTCCGAGGGGGCTTATCAGCCCCAGCATTTT. This rearrangement joins TRBV27 to TRBJ1-5; TRBD1 matches 7 bases. V was clipped by 11 bases and J by 5 bases; unmatched bases: 9. CDR1 MNHEY and CDR2 SMNVEV come from the germline V gene (reference sequence). The CDR3 is 13 residues long.

The chain has TRBV5-6 and TRBJ1-1; no firm D call. Germline V gene sequence: CDR1 SGHDT, CDR2 YYEEEE. The CDR3 extends over 11 amino acids. V lost 3 bases, J lost 4 bases, and 4 bases lay in between. The chain's CDR3 is CASSWATEAFF. Here the CDR3 DNA reads TGTGCCAGCAGCTGGGCCACTGAAGCTTTCTTT.

CDR3 sequence (DNA): TGTGCCAGCAGCTATCAAACCCTCCCAGGGGATGGCTACACCTTC. Protein product: CASSYQTLPGDGYTF. J is TRBJ1-2 and V is TRBV7-9; weak D call: TRBD1 (6 bases). CDR3 size: 15 residues. V lost 4 bases, J lost 6 bases, and 18 bases lay in between. CDR1 is SEHNR and CDR2 is FQNEAQ in the germline V gene (reference sequence).

V usage is TRBV28 and J usage is TRBJ2-5; no clear D gene. Germline lookup yields CDR1 MDHEN and CDR2 SYDVKM. The germline V and J ends were trimmed by 5 bases and 5 bases, with 15 bases remaining between them. The CDR3 is made up of 14 amino acids. The CDR3 here is CASSPSPPGETQYF. Here the CDR3 DNA reads TGTGCCAGCAGTCCCAGTCCACCCGGGGAGACCCAGTACTTC.

The CDR3 DNA sequence: TGTGCCAGCTCTACCCAAGACAGGGAGACCCAGTACTTC. Its translation is CASSTQDRETQYF. The V gene is TRBV18, the J gene TRBJ2-5, with a tentative D call TRBD1 (6 bases). Germline-derived CDR1 and CDR2 are KGHSH and LQKENI. V shed 6 bases and J shed 5 bases, with 13 bases lying between them. The CDR3 spans 13 residues.

The chain couples TRBV4-1 to TRBJ1-4, with a possible D match to TRBD1 (6 bases). The germline V gene encodes CDR1 MGHRA and CDR2 YSYEKL. This CDR3 region has 15 residues. V shed 7 bases and J shed 1 base, with 13 bases lying between them. This CDR3 reads CASNRAGQTNEKLFF. The CDR3 DNA sequence: TGCGCCAGCAACCGAGCGGGACAAACTAATGAAAAACTGTTTTTT.

The chain employs TRBV9 and TRBJ1-6; TRBD1 matches 7 bases. CDR3 size: 14 residues. V lost 3 bases to trimming and J lost 5 bases; unmatched junction nucleotides: 2. CDR1 SGDLS and CDR2 YYNGEE come from the germline V gene. CDR3 nucleotides: TGTGCCAGCAGCGGGGACAGAAATAATTCACCCCTCCACTTT. It is translated as CASSGDRNNSPLHF.